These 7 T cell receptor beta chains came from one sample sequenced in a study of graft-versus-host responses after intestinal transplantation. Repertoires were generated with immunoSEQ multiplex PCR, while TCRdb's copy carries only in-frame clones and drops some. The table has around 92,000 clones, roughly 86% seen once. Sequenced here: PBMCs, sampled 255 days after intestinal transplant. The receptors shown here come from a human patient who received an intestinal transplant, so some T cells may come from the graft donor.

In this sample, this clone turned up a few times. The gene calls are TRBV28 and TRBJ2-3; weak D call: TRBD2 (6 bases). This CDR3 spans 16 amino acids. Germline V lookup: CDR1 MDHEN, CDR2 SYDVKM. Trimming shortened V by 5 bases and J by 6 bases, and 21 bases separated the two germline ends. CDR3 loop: CASSPVTRLVADTQYF. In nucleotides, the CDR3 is TGTGCCAGCAGTCCTGTGACTAGATTGGTCGCCGATACGCAGTATTTT.

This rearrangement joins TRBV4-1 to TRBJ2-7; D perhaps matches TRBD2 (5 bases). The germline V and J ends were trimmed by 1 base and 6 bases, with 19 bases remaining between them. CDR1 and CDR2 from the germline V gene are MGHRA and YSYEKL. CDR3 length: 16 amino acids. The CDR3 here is CASSQGGGRVGREQYF. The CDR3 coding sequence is TGCGCCAGCAGCCAAGGAGGAGGAAGGGTAGGCCGCGAGCAGTACTTC.

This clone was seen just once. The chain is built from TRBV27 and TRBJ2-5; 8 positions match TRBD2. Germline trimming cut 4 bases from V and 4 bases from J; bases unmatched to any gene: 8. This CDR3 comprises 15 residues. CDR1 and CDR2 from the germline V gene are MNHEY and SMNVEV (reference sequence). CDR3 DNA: TGTGCCAGCAGTTCAGCGGGGGCATTCGTAGAGACCCAGTACTTC. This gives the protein CASSSAGAFVETQYF.

CDR3 nucleotides: TGTGCCAGCGCTTGGACAGGGGATTTCACAGATACGCAGTATTTT. As protein: CASAWTGDFTDTQYF. The chain has TRBV9 and TRBJ2-3; 9 bases match TRBD1. The ends lost 7 bases at V and 2 bases at J; junction bases unmatched: 8. The CDR3 sequence is 15 residues long. The germline V gene encodes CDR1 SGDLS and CDR2 YYNGEE.

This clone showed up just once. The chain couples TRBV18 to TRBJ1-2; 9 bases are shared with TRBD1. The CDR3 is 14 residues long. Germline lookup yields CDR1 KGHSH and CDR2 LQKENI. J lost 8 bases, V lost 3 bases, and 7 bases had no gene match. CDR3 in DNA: TGTGCCAGCTCACCCCAGGGACAGGGATCCGGCTACACCTTC. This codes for CASSPQGQGSGYTF.

The CDR3: CASSLKGAGVNTEAFF. Written as DNA, the CDR3 is TGTGCCAGCAGTTTGAAGGGGGCGGGGGTGAACACTGAAGCTTTCTTT. The rearrangement uses TRBV27 and TRBJ1-1, with 7 positions matching TRBD1. The CDR3 covers 16 residues. Per germline, CDR1 MNHEY and CDR2 SMNVEV (reference sequence). V lost 3 bases and J lost 0; bases outside the gene matches: 7.

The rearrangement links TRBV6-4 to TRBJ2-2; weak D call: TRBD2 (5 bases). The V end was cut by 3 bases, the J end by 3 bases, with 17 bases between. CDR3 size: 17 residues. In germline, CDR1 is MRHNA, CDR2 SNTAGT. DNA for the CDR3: TGTGCCAGCAGTGAATTTGGGAGACACATCTACACCGGGGAGCTGTTTTTT. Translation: CASSEFGRHIYTGELFF.